Below, 25 T cell receptor beta chains from the same sample are listed, as sequenced in a study of cytomegalovirus exposure and HLA in healthy donors. With 60 Vbeta and 13 Jbeta primers, the PCR was carried out. Libraries were prepared by immunoSEQ multiplex PCR; TCRdb keeps only in-frame clonotypes and omits some of them. Of 130,000 or so clones listed, roughly 70% are singletons. Source material: PBMCs. These receptors were taken from a woman aged 40 to 55 in good health and CMV-seropositive.

This clone has just a few counts. The rearrangement joins TRBV6-4 to TRBJ2-3; TRBD2 aligns across 8 bases. The CDR3 length is 15 residues. CDR1 MRHNA and CDR2 SNTAGT come from the germline V gene. V was pared by 0 bases and J by 3 bases, with 2 bases of the junction left unmatched. The CDR3 spells CASSDSSGGTDTQYF. CDR3 coding DNA: TGTGCCAGCAGTGACTCCAGCGGGGGAACAGATACGCAGTATTTT.

V usage is TRBV27 and J usage is TRBJ1-1; perhaps TRBD1 as D (6 bases). Germline CDR1 is MNHEY and CDR2 is SMNVEV (reference sequence). This CDR3 comprises 16 residues. V gave up 2 bases and J gave up 5 bases, with 18 bases separating them. CDR3 sequence (DNA): TGTGCCAGCAGTTTAATCCAGGGGCCTCGAGGGACTGAAGCTTTCTTT. Translated, it gives CASSLIQGPRGTEAFF.

CDR3 residues: CASTLIGSEQETQYF. In DNA form, the CDR3 reads TGTGCCAGCACCTTAATAGGTTCGGAGCAAGAGACCCAGTACTTC. V usage is TRBV28 and J usage is TRBJ2-5; D is unresolved. V dropped 7 bases and J dropped 2 bases, with 17 bases sitting between them. Germline V lookup: CDR1 MDHEN, CDR2 SYDVKM. This CDR3 has 15 amino acids.

CDR3 protein: CASSPSAGGTDTQYF. CDR3 in DNA: TGTGCCAGCTCCCCATCGGCGGGAGGCACAGATACGCAGTATTTT. V gene TRBV6-1 combines with J gene TRBJ2-3, with TRBD2 identical over 7 bases. Looked up from germline, CDR1 is MNHNS and CDR2 is SASEGT. Germline trimming cut 8 bases from V and 1 base from J; bases unmatched to any gene: 9. This CDR3 comprises 15 residues.

The chain couples TRBV6-1 to TRBJ1-4, with D unclear. The V gene lost 5 bases and the J gene lost 2 bases, with 6 bases spanning the gap. Germline V lookup: CDR1 MNHNS, CDR2 SASEGT. CDR3 length: 13 amino acids. In DNA, the CDR3 is TGTGCCAGCAGTCCCCATACTAATGAAAAACTGTTTTTT. Its protein product is CASSPHTNEKLFF.

This clone was detected only a few times. The V and J genes are TRBV18 and TRBJ1-1; the match to TRBD1 covers 8 bases. The germline CDR1 and CDR2 sequences are KGHSH and LQKENI. The ends lost 0 bases at V and 1 base at J; junction bases unmatched: 4. The CDR3 consists of 16 residues. CDR3 region: CASSPPAGTGNTEAFF. DNA for the CDR3: TGTGCCAGCTCACCACCGGCCGGGACAGGGAACACTGAAGCTTTCTTT. The entire variable domain, with the rest obtained from reference TRBV18 and TRBJ1-1, is as follows: NAGVMQNPRHLVRRRGQEARLRCSPMKGHSHVYWYRQLPEEGLKFMVYLQKENIIDESGMPKERFSAEFPKEGPSILRIQQVVRGDSAAYFCASSPPAGTGNTEAFFGQGTRLTVV.

This clone was observed once. The CDR3 is CASSDRENWGYTF. In nucleotides, the CDR3 is TGTGCCAGCAGTGACAGGGAAAATTGGGGCTACACCTTC. The chain has TRBV6-5 and TRBJ1-2, with 7 positions matching TRBD1. The junction had 8 bases not matched to a gene; V was cut back by 5 bases and J by 8 bases. The CDR3 is made up of 13 amino acids. The germline CDR1 and CDR2 sequences are MNHEY and SVGAGI.

The chain carries TRBV30 and TRBJ2-2; the match to TRBD2 covers 11 bases. CDR3 length: 18 amino acids. Germline V gives CDR1 GTSNPN, CDR2 SVGIG (reference sequence). V shed 2 bases and J 4 bases; nucleotides not matched to a gene: 12. CDR3 sequence reads: CAWSPTWGSGGATGELFF. The DNA of the CDR3 is TGTGCCTGGAGTCCTACCTGGGGTAGCGGGGGGGCCACCGGGGAGCTGTTTTTT. Variable domain in full (rest from reference TRBV30 and TRBJ2-2): SQTIHQWPATLVQPVGSPLSLECTVEGTSNPNLYWYRQAAGRGLQLLFYSVGIGQISSEVPQNLSASRPQDRQFILSSKKLLLSDSGFYLCAWSPTWGSGGATGELFFGEGSRLTVL.

The chain employs TRBV5-1 and TRBJ1-2; D may be TRBD1 (6 bases). Trimming took 1 base from V and 5 from J, leaving 15 bases between them. Germline assignment: CDR1 SGHRS and CDR2 YFSETQ. The CDR3 loop spans 15 amino acids. CDR3 nucleotides: TGCGCCAGCAGCTTGTCTCCCCCAGGGGAGTATGGCTACACCTTC. Translated: CASSLSPPGEYGYTF.

Points on this clone: This sample includes further DNA sequences coding for the same CDR3. The chain carries TRBV5-6 and TRBJ1-2, with 10 bases that match TRBD1. Germline V gene sequence: CDR1 SGHDT, CDR2 YYEEEE. The CDR3 spans 15 residues. The ends lost 4 bases at V and 4 bases at J; junction bases unmatched: 7. The CDR3 bases are TGTGCCAGCAGCCCTCGTGACAGGGGGCCCTATGGCTACACCTTC. Translating it yields CASSPRDRGPYGYTF.

V is TRBV15 and J is TRBJ2-7; 7 positions match TRBD1. CDR3 length equals 13 residues. V shed 1 base, J shed 6 bases, and the junction held 3 bases outside the gene matches. Germline loops: CDR1 LNHNV, CDR2 YYDKDF (reference sequence). This CDR3 is CATSRGQGFEQYF. CDR3 nucleotides: TGTGCCACCAGCAGAGGACAGGGATTCGAGCAGTACTTC.

V and J are TRBV4-3 and TRBJ1-4; 9 bases line up with TRBD1. The CDR3 loop spans 14 amino acids. V lost 2 bases and J lost 12; bases outside the gene matches: 7. Germline V CDR1 and CDR2: LGHNA, YSLEER. This chain's CDR3 is CASSQPGQGWQLFF. The CDR3 region has the DNA TGCGCCAGCAGCCAACCCGGACAGGGGTGGCAACTGTTTTTT.

The rearrangement uses TRBV5-4 and TRBJ2-6, with a possible D match to TRBD2 (5 bases). The CDR3 length is 18 residues. Deletions cut 4 bases from V and 0 bases from J, with 17 bases between. Germline lookup yields CDR1 SGHNT and CDR2 YYREEE (reference sequence). The CDR3 spells CASSQDSGGYSGANVLTF. Written as DNA, the CDR3 is TGTGCCAGCAGCCAAGACTCAGGAGGCTACTCTGGGGCCAACGTCCTGACTTTC. The full variable domain, rest sourced from reference TRBV5-4 and TRBJ2-6, is ETGVTQSPTHLIKTRGQQVTLRCSSQSGHNTVSWYQQALGQGPQFIFQYYREEENGRGNFPPRFSGLQFPNYSSELNVNALELDDSALYLCASSQDSGGYSGANVLTFGAGSRLTVL.

This clone was observed once. This rearrangement joins TRBV9 to TRBJ2-3, with a weak D call TRBD2 (5 bases). CDR1 is SGDLS and CDR2 is YYNGEE in the germline V gene. The CDR3 extends over 14 amino acids. V lost 0 bases and J lost 4, with 9 bases in between. CDR3 protein: CASSVAASSDTQYF. The CDR3 DNA follows: TGTGCCAGCAGCGTAGCGGCTAGCTCAGATACGCAGTATTTT. Full variable domain (rest looked up from reference TRBV9 and TRBJ2-3): DSGVTQTPKHLITATGQRVTLRCSPRSGDLSVYWYQQSLDQGLQFLIQYYNGEERAKGNILERFSAQQFPDLHSELNLSSLELGDSALYFCASSVAASSDTQYFGPGTRLTVL.

The genes are TRBV18 and TRBJ2-1, with 7 bases aligning to TRBD2. CDR1 KGHSH and CDR2 LQKENI come from the germline V gene. There are 13 residues in the CDR3. V was clipped by 6 bases and J by 9 bases; unmatched bases: 8. CDR3 sequence (DNA): TGTGCCAGCTCTGCTCTCAGGGAGGGTGAGCAGTTCTTC. Translating it yields CASSALREGEQFF.

The chain recombines TRBV18 with TRBJ1-5; 9 nucleotides line up with TRBD1. Trimming cost V 2 bases and J 0 bases; bases outside gene matches: 5. The length of the CDR3 is 17 residues. The germline CDR1 and CDR2 sequences are KGHSH and LQKENI. The CDR3 spells CASSPLQGASSNQPQHF. CDR3 DNA sequence: TGTGCCAGCTCACCATTACAGGGGGCAAGTAGCAATCAGCCCCAGCATTTT.

J is TRBJ2-5 and V is TRBV9; 12 bases line up with TRBD1. V lost 2 bases to trimming and J lost 11 bases; unmatched junction nucleotides: 10. In germline, CDR1 is SGDLS, CDR2 YYNGEE. This CDR3 spans 15 amino acids. The CDR3: CASSVEGQGAREQYF. CDR3 nucleotide sequence: TGTGCCAGCAGCGTTGAGGGACAGGGGGCGCGAGAGCAGTACTTC.

This clone came up a few times. The chain joins TRBV29-1 to TRBJ1-4, with 11 positions matching TRBD1. Germline V gene sequence: CDR1 SQVTM, CDR2 ANQGSEA. The CDR3 extends over 13 amino acids. The J segment lost 8 bases and the V segment lost 4 bases, leaving 3 bases of the junction unmatched. The CDR3 sequence: CSVGGTGGEKLFF. The CDR3 nucleotides read TGCAGCGTTGGCGGGACAGGGGGAGAAAAACTGTTTTTT.

The chain is built from TRBV18 and TRBJ1-6; 8 positions match TRBD1. The CDR3 extends over 14 amino acids. Germline-derived CDR1 and CDR2 are KGHSH and LQKENI. J lost 10 bases, V lost 4 bases, and 6 bases had no gene match. The CDR3 sequence: CASSRTGWESPLHF. CDR3 DNA sequence: TGTGCCAGCTCACGGACAGGGTGGGAATCACCCCTCCACTTT.

The V gene is TRBV20-1, the J gene TRBJ1-2; TRBD1 might be the D (5 bases). The CDR3 extends over 11 amino acids. Germline CDR1 is DFQATT and CDR2 is SNEGSKA (reference sequence). Trimming took 6 bases from V and 8 from J, leaving 13 bases between them. The CDR3 reads CSAISGYGYTF. The CDR3 DNA follows: TGCAGTGCCATATCAGGGTACGGCTACACCTTC.

The chain has TRBV21-1 and TRBJ2-1; the DNA was not used to check the table's D call, TRBD1. TRBV21-1 is a recognized pseudogene. The CDR3 consists of 19 residues. CDR3 residues: CASSSPGGPGGPPFNEQFF. CDR3 nucleotide sequence: TGTGCCAGCAGCTCTCCAGGGGGCCCAGGCGGGCCTCCTTTCAATGAGCAGTTCTTC.

This clone is classed as medium-sized (0.01 to 0.1%). This chain uses TRBV5-6 with TRBJ2-7; tentatively, D is TRBD2 (6 bases). The V end was cut by 0 bases, the J end by 2 bases, with 9 bases between. Per germline, CDR1 SGHDT and CDR2 YYEEEE. This CDR3 region has 14 residues. CDR3 protein: CASSLGGDTYEQYF. Written as DNA, the CDR3 is TGTGCCAGCAGCTTGGGCGGGGATACCTACGAGCAGTACTTC.

The gene calls are TRBV11-2 and TRBJ2-7; D is uncertain. Germline V gene sequence: CDR1 SGHAT, CDR2 FQNNGV. This CDR3 contains 13 residues. The V end was cut by 5 bases, the J end by 0 bases, with 8 bases between. The CDR3 spells CASSHYGSYEQYF. In nucleotides, the CDR3 is TGTGCCAGCAGCCACTATGGCTCCTACGAGCAGTACTTC.

J is TRBJ1-1 and V is TRBV5-1; TRBD1 agrees at 7 bases. Germline-derived CDR1 and CDR2 are SGHRS and YFSETQ. The CDR3 is made up of 16 amino acids. With V trimmed by 7 bases and J by 3 bases, 15 bases remained unmatched. This CDR3 reads CASRSQGGFVDTEAFF. In DNA, the CDR3 is TGCGCCAGCCGGAGCCAAGGGGGCTTCGTCGACACTGAAGCTTTCTTT.

This chain links TRBV5-4 with TRBJ1-6, with D perhaps TRBD1 (5 bases). The CDR3 runs 13 residues. V was shortened by 2 bases and J by 7 bases, with 7 bases between the two germline ends. Per germline, CDR1 SGHNT and CDR2 YYREEE (reference sequence). The CDR3 region is CASSFPGNSPLHF. Written as DNA, the CDR3 is TGTGCCAGCAGCTTCCCAGGGAATTCACCCCTCCACTTT.